This T cell receptor (beta chain) was captured in a study of blood T cells in healthy people across ages. Study findings and constraints: The diversity estimates, figures obtained from one million T cells, were considered underestimates.

The second PCR ran about 6 to 12 cycles with a sample-barcoded 5' primer and J-beta primers. TCRdb analysed the 5' RACE reads with MiXCR anew, one entry per CDR3 protein. The sample shows about 1.5 million distinct CDR3 sequences, roughly 43% of them seen only once. Donation came from healthy Caucasian individuals in Russia who were aged roughly 6 to 100. With regard to this clonotype: The antigen remains unidentified. Given a much more abundant clone one base away, this may be a read error.

This CDR3 is built from 14 residues. CDR1 and CDR2 from the germline V gene are SGHTA and FQGNSA. V dropped 5 bases and J dropped 0 bases, with 9 bases sitting between them. This clonotype was obtained from a woman aged 18 to 35 in good health. Sequencing was carried out using blood. The rearrangement uses TRBV7-2 and TRBJ2-3; D is unclear. The CDR3 region is CASSPVVSTDTQYF. The CDR3 DNA sequence: TGTGCCAGCAGCCCCGTGGTTAGCACAGATACGCAGTATTTT.